These 16 T cell receptor beta chains were sequenced from one sample in a study of post-analysis software for immune sequencing data. Their recognized antigens are unknown. Sequencing libraries made from TCR beta cDNA carried unique molecular identifiers. TCRdb ran MiXCR on the PCR reads and lists one entry per CDR3 protein. The sample has around 500,000 distinct CDR3 sequences, approximately 31% seen once. Broader study findings: Roughly five TRBV segments, including TRBV5-6, TRBV5-1 and TRBV20-1, were more frequent in patients than controls.

The sequencing sample was made of blood. All receptors derive from a girl aged 2-17 years with multiple sclerosis.

The chain recombines TRBV6-6 with TRBJ1-2, with D hard to call. The CDR3 extends over 13 amino acids. Between the trimmed V and J ends, which lost 7 bases and 5 bases, there was a span of 14 bases. Per germline, CDR1 MNHNY and CDR2 SVGAGI (reference sequence). The CDR3 spells CASTPVAGYGYTF. DNA for the CDR3: TGTGCCAGCACCCCGGTGGCAGGATATGGCTACACCTTC.

This clonotype was detected a few times. The CDR3 protein is CSATRAGFNNEQFF. The CDR3 coding sequence is TGCAGTGCTACCCGTGCGGGGTTTAACAATGAGCAGTTCTTC. The chain combines TRBV20-1 with TRBJ2-1; D might be TRBD2 (6 bases). Trimming took 4 bases from V and 5 from J, leaving 15 bases between them. The germline gives CDR1 DFQATT, CDR2 SNEGSKA (reference sequence). This CDR3 contains 14 residues.

This chain joins TRBV7-2 and TRBJ2-6; TRBD1 matches at 8 bases. CDR1 SGHTA and CDR2 FQGNSA come from the germline V gene. CDR3 size: 18 residues. The V and J ends lost 1 base and 0 bases, in that order; junction bases with no gene match: 5. The CDR3: CASSLGPTGASGANVLTF. DNA of the CDR3: TGTGCCAGCAGCTTAGGTCCGACAGGGGCCTCTGGGGCCAACGTCCTGACTTTC. Looking up the rest from reference TRBV7-2 and TRBJ2-6 gives the full variable domain: GAGVSQSPSNKVTEKGKDVELRCDPISGHTALYWYRQSLGQGLEFLIYFQGNSAPDKSGLPSDRFSAERTGGSVSTLTIQRTQQEDSAVYLCASSLGPTGASGANVLTFGAGSRLTVL.

In its sample, this clonotype was seen a few times. V is TRBV20-1 and J is TRBJ2-4; 14 bases are a match to TRBD2. TRBJ2-7 explains the end of the DNA better; the J call may be wrong. The V gene's germline CDR1 is DFQATT and CDR2 SNEGSKA (reference sequence). CDR3 length: 15 residues. CDR3 bases: TGCAGTGCGGGTGGGACTAGCGGGGGCTATTACGAGCAGTACTTC. This codes for CSAGGTSGGYYEQYF.

The CDR3 sequence: CASSPFGQTVEGYTF. In nucleotides, the CDR3 is TGTGCCAGCTCCCCATTTGGACAAACTGTCGAAGGCTACACCTTC. The genes are TRBV18 and TRBJ1-2, with a tentative D call TRBD1 (5 bases). This CDR3 region has 15 residues. Germline CDR1 KGHSH, CDR2 LQKENI. Trimming pared 6 bases from V and 8 bases from J, leaving 22 bases between.

The count of this clonotype is one. The rearrangement links TRBV7-2 to TRBJ2-3; 11 bases line up with TRBD2. The CDR3 contains 20 residues. The germline gives CDR1 SGHTA, CDR2 FQGNSA. J was trimmed by 0 bases and V by 1 base; bases with no gene match: 12. CDR3 protein: CASSLGPLAGARSSTDTQYF. The CDR3 DNA reads TGTGCCAGCAGCTTAGGTCCACTAGCGGGGGCCCGATCTAGCACAGATACGCAGTATTTT.

This clonotype has more than one count but fewer than ten. The CDR3 loop reads CASSPRSYATNEKLFF. The CDR3 region has the DNA TGTGCCAGCAGCCCACGGTCATACGCAACTAATGAAAAACTGTTTTTT. The rearrangement joins TRBV7-9 to TRBJ1-4, with D unresolved. Germline V lookup: CDR1 SEHNR, CDR2 FQNEAQ (reference sequence). V was clipped by 5 bases and J by 0 bases, with 13 bases between them. The CDR3 is 16 amino acids.

A few counts support this clonotype. The chain links TRBV12-5 to TRBJ2-1, with 13 bases aligning to TRBD2. CDR1 and CDR2 from the germline V gene are LGHNT and FRNRAP. CDR3 length: 18 residues. The V and J ends lost 2 bases and 7 bases, in that order; junction bases with no gene match: 11. CDR3 loop: CASGLPKTSGGLFNEQFF. The CDR3 DNA sequence: TGTGCTAGTGGTTTGCCAAAGACTAGCGGGGGGTTATTTAATGAGCAGTTCTTC.

This chain links TRBV20-1 with TRBJ2-7; 10 bases are a match to TRBD2. With 6 bases clipped from V and 0 bases from J, the junction kept 11 bases outside the gene matches. Germline V CDR1 and CDR2: DFQATT, SNEGSKA (reference sequence). This CDR3 spans 16 amino acids. DNA for the CDR3: TGCAGTGCCCCCCAGGGAAGCGGGGGGGCCTCCTACGAGCAGTACTTC. Its translation: CSAPQGSGGASYEQYF.

The rearrangement joins TRBV3-1 to TRBJ1-2; unclear D gene. With 0 bases removed from V and 3 bases from J, the gap between germline ends came to 8 bases. CDR1 is LGHDT and CDR2 is YNNKEL in the germline V gene (reference sequence). This CDR3 has 14 residues. The CDR3 DNA sequence: TGTGCCAGCAGCCAAGATCGTTGGGACTATGGCTACACCTTC. Translation: CASSQDRWDYGYTF.

This sequence joins TRBV5-1 and TRBJ1-1; the D gene is possibly TRBD1 (5 bases). This CDR3 is 15 amino acids long. CDR1 and CDR2 from the germline V gene are SGHRS and YFSETQ. Trimming stripped 3 bases from V and 1 base from J, with 13 bases between. The CDR3 loop reads CASSYSGQTNTEAFF. As DNA, the CDR3 is TGCGCCAGCAGCTATTCTGGACAAACGAACACTGAAGCTTTCTTT.

In its sample, this clonotype was seen once. The DNA of the CDR3 is TGTGCCAGCAGCTTGTTGCGAGGGCAGGGCCTAGATACGCAGTATTTT. It codes for CASSLLRGQGLDTQYF. J is TRBJ2-3 and V is TRBV7-9; D tentatively fits TRBD1 or TRBD2 (5 bases each). This CDR3 is built from 16 residues. Germline assignment: CDR1 SEHNR and CDR2 FQNEAQ (reference sequence). Trimming shortened V by 3 bases and J by 5 bases, and 18 bases separated the two germline ends.

This clonotype was counted only a few times. The chain combines TRBV4-1 with TRBJ2-4, with 16 bases lining up with TRBD2. V lost 4 bases, J lost 0 bases, and 3 bases stayed unmatched. CDR3 size: 18 residues. The germline V gene has CDR1 MGHRA and CDR2 YSYEKL. CDR3 protein: CASSPGLAGGIAKNIQYF. Here the CDR3 DNA reads TGCGCCAGCAGCCCGGGACTAGCGGGGGGGATAGCCAAAAACATTCAGTACTTC.

A note on this clonotype: The DNA is omitted, as the CDR3 cannot be located on it reliably, and the CDR3 follows TCRdb's listing. The V gene is TRBV20-1, the J gene TRBJ2-5. Germline CDR1 reads DFQATT; CDR2 reads SNEGSKA (reference sequence). The CDR3 numbers 13 amino acids, ends counted. CDR3 region: CSARDWAAGNRYF.

This clonotype came up a few times. The V and J genes are TRBV15 and TRBJ2-3; D ambiguous. CDR1 LNHNV and CDR2 YYDKDF come from the germline V gene (reference sequence). There are 16 residues in the CDR3. Trimming took off 5 bases at V and 0 bases at J, with 15 bases between the two ends. CDR3 in amino acids: CATSGVFGSSTDTQYF. The CDR3 DNA follows: TGTGCCACCAGCGGAGTGTTTGGGTCAAGCACAGATACGCAGTATTTT.

This chain links TRBV4-2 with TRBJ2-5; 7 bases match TRBD1. The trim removed 5 bases at V and 2 bases at J, leaving 5 bases unmatched. This CDR3 has 14 residues. Looked up from germline, CDR1 is LGHNA and CDR2 is YNFKEQ. The CDR3 DNA reads as TGTGCCAGCAGCGTAAGGGACAGTCAAGAGACCCAGTACTTC. Protein product: CASSVRDSQETQYF.